The 23 T cell receptor beta chains presented below share a single source sample, sequenced in a study of blood T cells in healthy people across ages (dated by TCRdb to the mid-2010s). The method behind the library was 5' RACE. Sequencer: Illumina HiSeq 2500. A second PCR of about 7 to 12 cycles was run with a J-beta primer mix and a sample-barcoded 5' primer. TCRdb cleaned the public reads at Q25 with fastp, built clones with MiXCR and kept in-frame beta chains. Rows are unified per CDR3 protein, each entry keeping the most common DNA and genes. The sample table lists 650,000 to 1,000,000 distinct CDR3 sequences, around 34% of them with a count of one. Over 10% of the sample lies in the top ten. Sequenced sample: blood. The receptors come from a man between 18 and 29 years old in good health.

This clonotype appeared many times. V gene TRBV6-2 or TRBV6-3 combines with J gene TRBJ2-7; D is perhaps TRBD1 (6 bases). CDR3 length equals 14 residues. Trimming took 5 bases from V and 2 from J, leaving 13 bases between them. The germline V gene has CDR1 MNHEY and CDR2 SVGEGT. The CDR3 DNA follows: TGTGCCAGCAGTCTCCGGGACATAGCCTACGAGCAGTACTTC. Translated, it gives CASSLRDIAYEQYF.

This clonotype has a handful of counts. This rearrangement joins TRBV2 to TRBJ1-6; possibly TRBD1 for D (5 bases). CDR1 is SNHLY, CDR2 FYNNEI, per germline. This CDR3 has 17 amino acids. Trimming took off 1 base at V and 8 bases at J, with 18 bases between the two ends. The CDR3 sequence: CASSEGAAGPMDSPLHF. In DNA form, the CDR3 reads TGTGCCAGCAGTGAAGGAGCGGCAGGGCCTATGGATTCACCCCTCCACTTT.

This clonotype has a handful of counts. The chain employs TRBV12-3 or TRBV12-4 and TRBJ1-2; 7 bases match TRBD1. Trimming removed 11 bases from V and 7 bases from J; junction bases left unmatched: 7. This CDR3 is built from 11 residues. For the CDR3, the DNA is TGTGCCTCGCAGGGGGGTTGTGGCTACACCTTC. As protein: CASQGGCGYTF.

This clonotype was found a few times. This sequence joins TRBV20-1 and TRBJ2-7; D tentatively reads TRBD1 or TRBD2 (6 bases each). V was shortened by 5 bases and J by 2 bases, with 13 bases between the two germline ends. The CDR3 contains 13 residues. CDR1 and CDR2 from the germline V gene are DFQATT and SNEGSKA (reference sequence). The CDR3 DNA sequence: TGCAGTGCTGCGCGGGACAACACCTACGAGCAGTACTTC. Translated: CSAARDNTYEQYF.

This clonotype was detected only a few times. The chain carries TRBV20-1 and TRBJ2-4; possible D gene TRBD2, 6 bases. Germline V gives CDR1 DFQATT, CDR2 SNEGSKA (reference sequence). This CDR3 contains 13 residues. The V and J ends lost 6 bases and 7 bases respectively, with 16 bases between them. CDR3 nucleotide sequence: TGCAGTGCCGCAGCCTCGGGGGAGAACATTCAGTACTTC. This gives the protein CSAAASGENIQYF.

This clonotype was counted at least ten times. This rearrangement joins TRBV5-5 to TRBJ2-7, with unresolved D. CDR3 length: 13 residues. The germline gives CDR1 SGHKS, CDR2 YYEKEE (reference sequence). The V gene lost 1 base and the J gene lost 3 bases, with 8 bases spanning the gap. The CDR3 spells CASSLNAGYEQYF. The CDR3 DNA is TGTGCCAGCAGCTTGAATGCAGGCTACGAGCAGTACTTC.

This clonotype was recorded only once. The chain recombines TRBV6-5 with TRBJ1-6; tentative D call: TRBD1 (6 bases). The CDR3 is made up of 15 amino acids. The V end was cut by 2 bases, the J end by 9 bases, with 14 bases between. CDR1 MNHEY and CDR2 SVGAGI come from the germline V gene. In nucleotides, the CDR3 is TGTGCCAGCAGTTACGGAGGGGGGCTCGGTTCACCCCTCCACTTT. This gives the protein CASSYGGGLGSPLHF.

Notes on this clonotype: A clone one base away is much larger, so this may be a read error. The chain employs TRBV4-2 and TRBJ2-3; D is uncertain. CDR3 size: 14 residues. V was trimmed by 3 bases and J by 4 bases, leaving 11 bases between them. Per the germline V gene, CDR1 is LGHNA and CDR2 is YNFKEQ. Here the CDR3 DNA reads TGTGCCAGCAGCCAGACACGTGCCTCAGATACGCAGTATTTT. This sequence encodes CASSQTRASDTQYF.

This clonotype was detected a few times. CDR3 residues: CSFSPPGQTYEQYF. The CDR3 coding sequence is TGCAGCTTCTCACCTCCGGGGCAGACCTACGAGCAGTACTTC. The rearrangement joins TRBV29-1 to TRBJ2-7; possibly TRBD1 or TRBD2 for D (5 bases each). The germline gives CDR1 SQVTM, CDR2 ANQGSEA. Trimming removed 8 bases from V and 2 bases from J, with 19 bases in between. This CDR3 contains 14 residues.

This clonotype has just a few counts. The rearrangement links TRBV6-2 or TRBV6-3 to TRBJ1-2, with unresolved D. The CDR3 has 15 residues. The V gene lost 5 bases and the J gene lost 0 bases, with 13 bases spanning the gap. Looked up from germline, CDR1 is MNHEY and CDR2 is SVGEGT. The CDR3 loop reads CASSHVGKTNYGYTF. The CDR3 DNA follows: TGTGCCAGCAGTCACGTGGGGAAGACTAACTATGGCTACACCTTC.

This clonotype has at least ten counts. The V and J genes are TRBV6-2 or TRBV6-3 and TRBJ2-1; 8 bases match TRBD2. The germline gives CDR1 MNHEY, CDR2 SVGEGT. The junction had 8 bases not matched to a gene; V was cut back by 6 bases and J by 7 bases. The CDR3 has 14 residues. The CDR3 DNA is TGTGCCAGCAGGGAGCGGGGGAGGCCTAATGAGCAGTTCTTC. Translating gives CASRERGRPNEQFF.

The chain carries TRBV5-1 and TRBJ1-1; tentative D call: TRBD1 (5 bases). Looked up from germline, CDR1 is SGHRS and CDR2 is YFSETQ. V was pared by 4 bases and J by 0 bases, with 13 bases between. CDR3 size: 15 residues. The CDR3 reads CASSPGYRLNTEAFF. Here the CDR3 DNA reads TGCGCCAGCAGCCCAGGTTACAGGTTGAACACTGAAGCTTTCTTT.

The chain employs TRBV18 and TRBJ1-2; 7 nucleotides line up with TRBD1. V dropped 3 bases and J dropped 3; count of bases not matched to a gene: 7. The germline gives CDR1 KGHSH, CDR2 LQKENI. CDR3 length: 15 residues. In DNA form, the CDR3 reads TGTGCCAGCTCACCTGAGACAGGGCGGGACTATGGCTACACCTTC. Amino acid sequence: CASSPETGRDYGYTF. The full variable domain, its missing parts supplied by reference TRBV18 and TRBJ1-2, is NAGVMQNPRHLVRRRGQEARLRCSPMKGHSHVYWYRQLPEEGLKFMVYLQKENIIDESGMPKERFSAEFPKEGPSILRIQQVVRGDSAAYFCASSPETGRDYGYTFGSGTRLTVV.

The rearrangement links TRBV20-1 to TRBJ1-1; a weak D match, TRBD1 (6 bases). Germline V lookup: CDR1 DFQATT, CDR2 SNEGSKA (reference sequence). This CDR3 has 15 residues. V lost 3 bases, J lost 3 bases, and 17 bases lay in between. CDR3 sequence reads: CSASVTGGGDTEAFF. CDR3 bases: TGCAGTGCTAGTGTGACAGGCGGAGGGGACACTGAAGCTTTCTTT.

This clonotype showed up just a few times. CDR3 in DNA: TGTGCCAGCAGTATCAGGGTGGAGAACACTGAAGCTTTCTTT. It yields the protein CASSIRVENTEAFF. The chain couples TRBV12-3 or TRBV12-4 to TRBJ1-1; tentative D call: TRBD1 (5 bases). The CDR3 has 14 amino acids. Trimming left V 5 bases short and J 1 base short, with 11 bases between.

Ten or more counts support this clonotype. The chain has TRBV13 and TRBJ1-2; 7 positions match TRBD1. Germline V gene lookup returns CDR1 PRHDT and CDR2 FYEKMQ (reference sequence). With 5 bases clipped from V and 2 bases from J, the junction kept 5 bases outside the gene matches. The CDR3 is 14 amino acids. The CDR3 protein is CASSPLQGNYGYTF. For the CDR3, the DNA is TGTGCCAGCAGCCCCCTACAGGGGAACTATGGCTACACCTTC. Variable domain in full (rest from reference TRBV13 and TRBJ1-2): AAGVIQSPRHLIKEKRETATLKCYPIPRHDTVYWYQQGPGQDPQFLISFYEKMQSDKGSIPDRFSAQQFSDYHSELNMSSLELGDSALYFCASSPLQGNYGYTFGSGTRLTVV.

The chain joins TRBV20-1 to TRBJ1-1, with D unclear. In germline, CDR1 is DFQATT, CDR2 SNEGSKA (reference sequence). This CDR3 spans 13 amino acids. Trimming left V 5 bases short and J 6 bases short, with 16 bases between. DNA for the CDR3: TGCAGTGCTCCGTCGGAGCGGGCGGCTGAAGCTTTCTTT. This codes for CSAPSERAAEAFF.

This chain joins TRBV20-1 and TRBJ2-3, with 10 bases identical to TRBD2. This CDR3 is 15 amino acids long. V shed 5 bases, J shed 2 bases, and the junction held 7 bases outside the gene matches. Germline V lookup: CDR1 DFQATT, CDR2 SNEGSKA (reference sequence). The DNA for the CDR3 is TGCAGTGCTCGCATACTAGCGGGGACCACAGATACGCAGTATTTT. Translation gives CSARILAGTTDTQYF.

This clonotype was picked up a small number of times. This chain joins TRBV7-2 and TRBJ1-2, with D possibly being TRBD1 (6 bases). With 4 bases removed from V and 2 bases from J, the gap between germline ends came to 11 bases. CDR3 size: 14 residues. Looked up from germline, CDR1 is SGHTA and CDR2 is FQGNSA. The CDR3 spells CASSYIQGNYGYTF. In DNA, the CDR3 is TGTGCCAGCAGCTACATACAGGGAAACTATGGCTACACCTTC. The full variable domain, completed using reference TRBV7-2 and TRBJ1-2, is GAGVSQSPSNKVTEKGKDVELRCDPISGHTALYWYRQSLGQGLEFLIYFQGNSAPDKSGLPSDRFSAERTGGSVSTLTIQRTQQEDSAVYLCASSYIQGNYGYTFGSGTRLTVV.

In its sample, this clonotype was seen many times. This chain joins TRBV29-1 and TRBJ2-1, with 7 nucleotides matching TRBD2. The V and J ends lost 8 bases and 5 bases, in that order; junction bases with no gene match: 9. Germline CDR1 reads SQVTM; CDR2 reads ANQGSEA. This CDR3 is 13 amino acids long. CDR3 sequence reads: CSTQAGVNNEQFF. The CDR3, as DNA: TGCAGCACCCAGGCGGGGGTCAACAATGAGCAGTTCTTC.

This clonotype was seen repeatedly, ten times or more. V and J are TRBV4-3 and TRBJ1-6, with D maybe TRBD1 (6 bases). V lost 1 base and J lost 9, with 13 bases in between. Germline-derived CDR1 and CDR2 are LGHNA and YSLEER. This CDR3 region has 15 residues. CDR3 bases: TGCGCCAGCAGCCAAGGCGGGGGCGCCTTTTCACCCCTCCACTTT. Protein: CASSQGGGAFSPLHF.

To note about this clonotype: This may stem from a read error, because a much larger clone lies one nucleotide away. The gene calls are TRBV7-9 and TRBJ2-1; D remains ambiguous. CDR1 is SEHNR and CDR2 is FQNEAQ in the germline V gene (reference sequence). The CDR3 covers 13 residues. V was trimmed by 7 bases and J by 9 bases, leaving 16 bases between them. The CDR3 is CASIERDLGEQFF. In DNA form, the CDR3 reads TGTGCCAGCATCGAGCGCGATTTGGGTGAGCAGTTCTTC.

This clonotype was picked up a small number of times. The V and J genes are TRBV12-3 or TRBV12-4 and TRBJ2-1; TRBD1 aligns across 9 bases. The V and J ends lost 6 bases and 6 bases, in that order; junction bases with no gene match: 9. This CDR3 contains 15 residues. The CDR3 DNA reads TGTGCCAGCAGCCTACAGGGGGCAAGGTTCAATGAGCAGTTCTTC. It yields the protein CASSLQGARFNEQFF.